Listed here are 3 T cell receptor beta chains from one sample, sequenced in a study of Graves' ophthalmopathy and Graves' hyperthyroidism. The sequenced template was RNA, covering the TCR beta CDR3 region. RT-PCR with HTBI primers came first, then second-round multiplex PCR. TCRdb itself ran the multiplex PCR reads through MiXCR, one entry per CDR3 protein. The sample holds about 220,000 distinct CDR3 sequences, roughly 21% seen once. The sequenced sample consisted of peripheral blood. These TCRs come from a woman in her forties or fifties with Graves' ophthalmopathy.

This chain joins TRBV4-1 and TRBJ1-2; tentatively, D is TRBD1 (6 bases). Trimming removed 0 bases from V and 2 bases from J, with 16 bases in between. Looked up from germline, CDR1 is MGHRA and CDR2 is YSYEKL. The CDR3 totals 17 residues. CDR3 bases: TGCGCCAGCAGCCAAGATATAGCGGGGGCGAGGAACTATGGCTACACCTTC. Translating it yields CASSQDIAGARNYGYTF.

Note on this clonotype: This sequence may be a read error, since a much larger clone differs from it by one base. This sequence joins TRBV19 and TRBJ2-7; 12 bases agree with TRBD2. The CDR3 covers 15 residues. J gave up 5 bases and V 4 bases, and 6 bases lay outside the gene matches. CDR1 and CDR2 from the germline V gene are LNHDA and SQIVND (reference sequence). CDR3 region: CASSRTSGTWNEQYV. For the CDR3, the DNA is TGTGCCAGTAGTAGGACTAGCGGGACTTGGAACGAGCAGTACGTC.

This clonotype occurred many times. The genes are TRBV12-3 or TRBV12-4 and TRBJ1-1; TRBD1 matches at 7 bases. The J segment lost 3 bases and the V segment lost 1 base, leaving 5 bases of the junction unmatched. The CDR3 consists of 15 residues. CDR3: CASSLVSGGHTEAFF. Written as DNA, the CDR3 is TGTGCCAGCAGTTTAGTATCAGGGGGTCACACTGAAGCTTTCTTT.